Included here is one TCR beta chain sequence, with context. Its antigen has not been determined. The record has no base qualities; no much larger clone is one base away. This specimen comes from a study of regulatory and conventional T cells in RAG deficiency (dated by TCRdb to about 2017). A note on the overall study: To compare the diversity and composition of the repertoires of Treg, conventional CD4+ and CD8+ T cells between RAG-deficient patients and healthy controls, the study applied high-throughput TCR beta sequencing.

Library preparation employed the immunoSEQ multiplex PCR assay. Rearranged TCR beta chain products were amplified from genomic DNA of sorted T-cell subsets and sequenced. As for the original processing: Shannon entropy and Simpson indices were used to measure how diverse the repertoire of productive TCR beta rearrangements was. To assess clonal expansion, the frequencies of the 100 most abundant productive TCR beta clonotypes were added up as a share of total reads. The TRB repertoires were scored with a self-reactivity index built on which amino acids appear at CDR3beta positions 6 and 7. Two-way ANOVA was used for repertoire analyses, and Student t or Mann-Whitney tests were used for flow cytometric analyses. TCRdb took this table from immuneACCESS and kept in-frame rearrangements with V and J called. Such tables lack part of the clones; where checked against another copy, unresolved V genes explain under half of the gap, and the rest is unexplained. That table furnishes V, J and clone size, whereas the DNA furnished D and trimming. The sample table records fewer than 10,000 clones; roughly nine tenths of these occur just once. Of the sample, around 1.4% falls within the top ten clones.

Regulatory T cells were purified from blood as CD4+CD25-high CD127-low cells before genomic DNA extraction. Fewer than ten healthy control donors were used as the comparison group for repertoire analyses. General findings and caveats noted by the study authors: Shorter CDR3 lengths were found in all patient T-cell subsets, and >90% Treg-Tconv repertoire overlap at nucleotide and amino acid level was observed in Omenn syndrome patients. RAG-deficient patients showed markedly lower Shannon entropy and higher Simpson indices than control T-cell subpopulations. In Omenn syndrome and CID/AS patients compared with controls, roughly 99-fold fewer unique TCR beta sequences were detected from Treg cells, versus approximately 10-fold fewer for other subsets. The CD25-high CD127-low cells sorted from Omenn syndrome patients may be peripherally activated cells rather than true Treg cells. For some subjects, some T-cell subset analyses were not performed.

The germline V gene (reference sequence) provides CDR1 LNHDA and CDR2 SQIVND. The CDR3, from cysteine to phenylalanine, totals 18 residues. The kept DNA is CDR3 alone, 54 bases in frame from the first base. Ends trimmed: V by 7 bases, J by 2 bases; bases unmatched to a gene: 17. Separately, the same data were catalogued under a study of regulatory T cells. As that second study puts it: In the multiplex PCR, 52 forward TRBV primers and 13 reverse TRBJ primers were used, and assay-based and computational corrections were applied for amplification bias. Restricted unique TRB V-J pairs and skewed V and J gene usage were observed in patient repertoires, most markedly in regulatory T cells. The study compared T-cell receptor beta repertoires of sorted regulatory, conventional CD4+ and CD8+ T cells between CD3G-deficient patients and healthy controls. Ficoll density separation was used to isolate peripheral blood mononuclear cells. Within the immunoSEQ assay, multiplex PCR amplified rearranged TRB loci from genomic DNA. TRB amplicons were sequenced on an Illumina HiSeq platform. Raw sequences were error-filtered and aligned to reference gene sequences by custom algorithms, then analyzed with the immunoSEQ online tools. Frequencies of productive and nonproductive TRB rearrangements were assessed among unique sequences as well as among total sequences. Group comparisons used t tests, Mann-Whitney tests or two-way ANOVA run in Prism software.

The sample was Tregs sorted from blood. The origin of this receptor is a human donor in good health. The chain joins TRBV19 to TRBJ1-5; TRBD1 lines up with 7 middle nucleotides. The sequenced DNA: TGTGCCAGTAAAGAAGAGAAGGGGGCAGGGGTCGGCAATCAGCCCCAGCATTTT. Its amino acids are CASKEEKGAGVGNQPQHF.